The 14 T cell receptor beta chains given below trace back to one sample, sequenced in a study of brain T cells in children with intractable seizures. Profiling relied on immunoSEQ multiplex PCR, and the TCRdb table lists in-frame clones only, not all of them. The sample shows approximately 60,000 clones, about 96% of them seen only once. This material consisted of peripheral blood, taken at surgery. The origin of the receptors is a boy under two years old with focal cortical dysplasia and intractable seizures.

This CDR3 reads CASSPTASGNTGELFF. The CDR3 nucleotides read TGTGCCAGCAGCCCTACCGCTAGCGGGAACACCGGGGAGCTGTTTTTT. V and J are TRBV7-7 and TRBJ2-2; 7 nucleotides line up with TRBD2. CDR1 and CDR2 (germline): SSHAT, FNYEAQ (reference sequence). There are 16 residues in the CDR3. J was trimmed by 1 base and V by 5 bases; bases with no gene match: 7. The full variable domain, completed using reference TRBV7-7 and TRBJ2-2, is GAGVSQSPRYKVTKRGQDVTLRCDPISSHATLYWYQQALGQGPEFLTYFNYEAQPDKSGLPSDRFSAERPEGSISTLTIQRTEQRDSAMYRCASSPTASGNTGELFFGEGSRLTVL.

This chain uses TRBV29-1 with TRBJ2-5; D unclear. Trimming took 6 bases from V and 3 from J, leaving 8 bases between them. The CDR3 sequence is 11 residues long. Germline CDR1 is SQVTM and CDR2 is ANQGSEA. CDR3 nucleotides: TGCAGCGTGAAGCCCAAAGAGACCCAGTACTTC. The encoded protein is CSVKPKETQYF.

This clone appeared once. This CDR3 reads CSVASSWFSYEQYF. CDR3 coding DNA: TGCAGCGTGGCTAGCTCGTGGTTCTCCTACGAGCAGTACTTC. This sequence joins TRBV29-1 and TRBJ2-7; perhaps TRBD2 as D (5 bases). Germline V gene data show CDR1 as SQVTM and CDR2 as ANQGSEA. With 6 bases removed from V and 0 bases from J, the gap between germline ends came to 15 bases. The CDR3 totals 14 residues.

The V call is TRBV3-1 (or the pseudogene TRBV3-2), the J call TRBJ1-2; D remains unclear. There are 13 residues in the CDR3. CDR1 and CDR2 from the germline V gene are LGHDT and YNNKEL (reference sequence). The V and J ends lost 0 bases and 8 bases respectively, with 10 bases between them. The CDR3 sequence: CASSQDLGLGYTF. In DNA, the CDR3 is TGTGCCAGCAGCCAAGATTTGGGCTTAGGCTACACCTTC.

In DNA, the CDR3 is TGTGCCAGCAGTGAATGGGCGGATTTCTCCTACGAGCAGTACTTC. Translated, it gives CASSEWADFSYEQYF. The chain employs TRBV6-1 and TRBJ2-7; unclear D gene. Germline lookup yields CDR1 MNHNS and CDR2 SASEGT. CDR3 length: 15 residues. Trimming took 2 bases from V and 0 from J, leaving 11 bases between them.

The V call is TRBV18, the J call TRBJ2-3; D is unresolved. The CDR3 covers 14 residues. Germline V gives CDR1 KGHSH, CDR2 LQKENI. With 0 bases removed from V and 3 bases from J, the gap between germline ends came to 7 bases. This chain's CDR3 is CASSPPLGTDTQYF. CDR3 nucleotide sequence: TGTGCCAGCTCACCACCCCTAGGAACAGATACGCAGTATTTT.

The chain has TRBV5-4 and TRBJ2-7, with a weak D call TRBD1 (5 bases). The CDR3 is 16 residues long. Germline CDR1 and CDR2: SGHNT and YYREEE (reference sequence). The V and J ends lost 1 base and 4 bases respectively, with 18 bases between them. The CDR3, as DNA: TGTGCCAGCAGCTTGTTTCGCGGACAAACCTCGTACGAGCAGTACTTC. Translated, it gives CASSLFRGQTSYEQYF.

The chain is built from TRBV13 and TRBJ1-1, with a weak D call TRBD1 (5 bases). The CDR3 sequence is 15 residues long. Trimming cost V 5 bases and J 2 bases, with 15 bases left between them. Germline lookup yields CDR1 PRHDT and CDR2 FYEKMQ (reference sequence). CDR3 sequence reads: CASSRWDRANTEAFF. The CDR3 DNA reads TGTGCCAGCAGCCGTTGGGACCGAGCCAACACTGAAGCTTTCTTT.

The CDR3 bases are TGTGCCAGCAGCTTAGAGCGGCAGGGTGAAGCTTTCTTT. It specifies CASSLERQGEAFF. The rearrangement links TRBV11-2 to TRBJ1-1; perhaps TRBD1 as D (5 bases). Looked up from germline, CDR1 is SGHAT and CDR2 is FQNNGV. The CDR3 is 13 amino acids. The V gene lost 0 bases and the J gene lost 7 bases, with 9 bases spanning the gap.

This clone was observed a single time. The chain uses TRBV9 and TRBJ2-1; the D gene could be TRBD1 or TRBD2 (5 bases each). The CDR3 totals 15 residues. The germline V gene has CDR1 SGDLS and CDR2 YYNGEE. V was clipped by 0 bases and J by 1 base, with 8 bases between them. The CDR3 sequence: CASSVGDGSYNEQFF. In nucleotides, the CDR3 is TGTGCCAGCAGCGTAGGGGACGGGTCCTACAATGAGCAGTTCTTC.

The chain recombines TRBV7-2 with TRBJ2-3, with 10 bases fitting TRBD2. The J segment lost 1 base and the V segment lost 3 bases, leaving 1 base of the junction unmatched. The CDR3 contains 15 residues. Per the germline V gene, CDR1 is SGHTA and CDR2 is FQGNSA. The CDR3 coding sequence is TGTGCCAGCAGCTTTGGACTAGCGGGCACAGATACGCAGTATTTT. Translated, it gives CASSFGLAGTDTQYF.

This clone has only one observation. The gene calls are TRBV23-1 and TRBJ2-5, with 7 bases lining up with TRBD1. TRBV23-1 is annotated as an ORF whose role is uncertain. The V and J ends lost 7 bases and 5 bases, in that order; junction bases with no gene match: 13. The CDR3 runs 15 residues. DNA for the CDR3: TGCGCCAGCACCGAACATGGCAGGGGGAAGGAGACCCAGTACTTC. Encoded protein: CASTEHGRGKETQYF.

The rearrangement links TRBV4-3 to TRBJ2-1, with 9 bases fitting TRBD1. Germline V gene lookup returns CDR1 LGHNA and CDR2 YSLEER. The V gene end was trimmed by 2 bases and the J gene end by 5 bases; junction bases not matched to a gene: 7. This CDR3 comprises 16 residues. CDR3 loop: CASSQTGGAPNNEQFF. The DNA of the CDR3 is TGCGCCAGCAGCCAAACAGGGGGCGCGCCCAACAATGAGCAGTTCTTC.

The chain carries TRBV7-2 and TRBJ2-7; 9 bases align to TRBD1. There are 15 residues in the CDR3. From germline, CDR1 is SGHTA and CDR2 FQGNSA. The V segment lost 7 bases and the J segment 4 bases; nucleotides outside the gene matches: 11. The CDR3 region is CASTIRQGVNYEQYF. CDR3 nucleotides: TGTGCCAGCACCATCCGACAGGGGGTAAATTACGAGCAGTACTTC. The full variable domain, in which reference TRBV7-2 and TRBJ2-7 provide the parts outside the CDR3, is GAGVSQSPSNKVTEKGKDVELRCDPISGHTALYWYRQSLGQGLEFLIYFQGNSAPDKSGLPSDRFSAERTGGSVSTLTIQRTQQEDSAVYLCASTIRQGVNYEQYFGPGTRLTVT.